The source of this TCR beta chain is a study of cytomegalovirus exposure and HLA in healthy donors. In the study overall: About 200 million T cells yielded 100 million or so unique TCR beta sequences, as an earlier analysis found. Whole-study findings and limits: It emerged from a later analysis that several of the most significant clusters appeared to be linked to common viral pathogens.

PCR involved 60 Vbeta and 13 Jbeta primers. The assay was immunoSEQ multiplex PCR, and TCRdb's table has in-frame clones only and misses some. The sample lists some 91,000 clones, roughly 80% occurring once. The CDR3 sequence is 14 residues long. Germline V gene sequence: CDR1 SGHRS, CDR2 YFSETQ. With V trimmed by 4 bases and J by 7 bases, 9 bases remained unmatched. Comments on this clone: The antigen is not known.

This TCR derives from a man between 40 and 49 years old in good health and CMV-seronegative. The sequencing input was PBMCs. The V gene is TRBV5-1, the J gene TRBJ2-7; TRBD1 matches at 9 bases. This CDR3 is CASSIDRGFLEQYF. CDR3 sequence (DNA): TGCGCCAGCAGCATTGACAGGGGGTTCTTGGAGCAGTACTTC.